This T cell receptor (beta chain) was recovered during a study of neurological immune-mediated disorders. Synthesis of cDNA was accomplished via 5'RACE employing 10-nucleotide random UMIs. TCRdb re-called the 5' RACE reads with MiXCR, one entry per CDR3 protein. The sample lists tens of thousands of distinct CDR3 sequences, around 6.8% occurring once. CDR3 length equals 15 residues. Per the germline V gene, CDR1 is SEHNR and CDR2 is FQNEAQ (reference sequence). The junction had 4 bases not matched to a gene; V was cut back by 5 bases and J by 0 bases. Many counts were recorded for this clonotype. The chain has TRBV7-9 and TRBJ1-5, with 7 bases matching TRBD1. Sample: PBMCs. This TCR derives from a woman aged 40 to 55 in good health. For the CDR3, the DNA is TGTGCCAGCAGCCCAGGGGGGGTTAGCAATCAGCCCCAGCATTTT. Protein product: CASSPGGVSNQPQHF.